The 30 T cell receptor beta chains presented below share a single source sample, sequenced in a study of CD8+ T cells in alopecia areata. As the sequencing template, cDNA was produced by extracting RNA and reverse transcribing it. Clones were read by immunoSEQ multiplex PCR, and TCRdb kept only the in-frame ones, dropping some. The sample has some 170,000 clones, just over 65% seen once; the top ten hold over 9.5%. Specimen: CD8+ T cells sorted from blood, collected at week 0. The receptors derive from a human donor with alopecia areata.

This clone was picked up a small number of times. This chain uses TRBV10-3 with TRBJ1-5; TRBD1 might be the D (5 bases). CDR1 and CDR2 (germline): ENHRY, SYGVKD. The CDR3 is made up of 13 amino acids. V lost 7 bases, J lost 4 bases, and 11 bases lay in between. CDR3: CAITEGSNQPQHF. For the CDR3, the DNA is TGTGCCATCACAGAGGGGTCTAATCAGCCCCAGCATTTT.

This clone occurred a few times. This chain links TRBV11-2 with TRBJ2-7; the D is unclear. The CDR3 runs 11 residues. Trimming shortened V by 4 bases and J by 7 bases, and 8 bases separated the two germline ends. Per germline, CDR1 SGHAT and CDR2 FQNNGV. The CDR3 reads CASSSRREQYF. The DNA of the CDR3 is TGTGCCAGCAGCTCCCGACGTGAGCAGTACTTC.

This clone was seen more than once but under ten times. This chain links TRBV13 with TRBJ2-7; D not resolved. CDR3 length: 12 amino acids. The V and J ends lost 5 bases and 8 bases respectively, with 13 bases between them. Per germline, CDR1 PRHDT and CDR2 FYEKMQ (reference sequence). DNA for the CDR3: TGTGCCAGCAGCGGGTCTACCCCCCAGCAGTACTTC. It yields the protein CASSGSTPQQYF.

The chain uses TRBV6-1 and TRBJ2-7; D is unresolved. The V gene lost 5 bases and the J gene lost 0 bases, with 14 bases spanning the gap. This CDR3 contains 15 residues. Per the germline V gene, CDR1 is MNHNS and CDR2 is SASEGT. In nucleotides, the CDR3 is TGTGCCAGCAGTTTTATACCCCTTGGCTCCTACGAGCAGTACTTC. Amino acid sequence: CASSFIPLGSYEQYF.

There are many counts of this clone. The chain employs TRBV7-9 and TRBJ2-3, with D unclear. The germline gives CDR1 SEHNR, CDR2 FQNEAQ (reference sequence). V was cut by 3 bases and J by 2 bases, with 3 bases left in between. This CDR3 is built from 12 residues. The CDR3 DNA follows: TGTGCCAGCAGCTTCTCCACAGATACGCAGTATTTT. It yields the protein CASSFSTDTQYF.

The chain is built from TRBV10-2 and TRBJ2-7; possibly TRBD1 or TRBD2 for D (6 bases each). The CDR3 consists of 11 residues. Germline V gives CDR1 WSHSY, CDR2 SAAADI. The V end lost 6 bases, the J end lost 6 bases, and 9 bases lay between the germline ends. CDR3 sequence reads: CASRSGAEQYF. CDR3 nucleotide sequence: TGCGCCAGCAGGTCGGGGGCCGAGCAGTACTTC.

The chain links TRBV9 to TRBJ2-2; D is perhaps TRBD1 or TRBD2 (6 bases each). Germline V gives CDR1 SGDLS, CDR2 YYNGEE. This CDR3 contains 16 residues. The V end lost 0 bases, the J end lost 4 bases, and 13 bases lay between the germline ends. The CDR3 loop is CASSVGGGLRTGELFF. In DNA form, the CDR3 reads TGTGCCAGCAGCGTAGGTGGGGGGCTTCGCACCGGGGAGCTGTTTTTT.

The V call is TRBV7-8, the J call TRBJ2-3; either TRBD1 or TRBD2 may supply D (6 bases each). V lost 4 bases and J lost 0, with 26 bases in between. Germline V gene data show CDR1 as SGHVS and CDR2 as FQNEAQ. The CDR3 has 20 amino acids. CDR3 in amino acids: CASSSRAGHRITSSTDTQYF. CDR3 bases: TGTGCCAGCAGCTCCCGGGCGGGACACCGAATTACCTCTAGCACAGATACGCAGTATTTT.

The chain has TRBV2 and TRBJ2-3; D is perhaps TRBD1 (5 bases). Trimming removed 8 bases at V and 4 bases at J, with 16 bases between. The CDR3 spans 14 residues. Germline CDR1 is SNHLY and CDR2 is FYNNEI. The CDR3 DNA reads TGTGCCAGCCTAGGGGTCCGGGCCGCAGATACGCAGTATTTT. Amino acid sequence: CASLGVRAADTQYF.

This chain connects TRBV29-1 to TRBJ2-7; the match to TRBD1 covers 8 bases. This CDR3 comprises 12 residues. The trim removed 7 bases at V and 0 bases at J, leaving 2 bases unmatched. The V gene's germline CDR1 is SQVTM and CDR2 ANQGSEA. CDR3 amino acids: CSATGDSYEQYF. In nucleotides, the CDR3 is TGCAGCGCGACAGGGGACTCCTACGAGCAGTACTTC.

In its sample, this clone was seen a few times. The rearrangement links TRBV29-1 to TRBJ2-1, with 8 nucleotides matching TRBD1. Looked up from germline, CDR1 is SQVTM and CDR2 is ANQGSEA. V trimming: 2 bases; J trimming: 6 bases; junction bases outside the gene matches: 9. CDR3 length equals 15 residues. CDR3: CSVEIRDRPVNEQFF. The CDR3 nucleotides read TGCAGCGTTGAAATACGGGACAGGCCGGTCAATGAGCAGTTCTTC.

This clone was counted a few times. The genes are TRBV4-2 and TRBJ2-2, with TRBD1 matching over 8 bases. The V gene end was trimmed by 8 bases and the J gene end by 1 base; junction bases not matched to a gene: 12. CDR3 length: 17 residues. Germline V gives CDR1 LGHNA, CDR2 YNFKEQ. CDR3 protein: CASGGQGFRENTGELFF. The CDR3, as DNA: TGTGCCAGCGGCGGACAGGGATTCAGGGAGAACACCGGGGAGCTGTTTTTT.

This chain uses TRBV13 with TRBJ2-6; unclear D gene. The CDR3 totals 13 residues. Germline V CDR1 and CDR2: PRHDT, FYEKMQ (reference sequence). V was clipped by 2 bases and J by 4 bases, with 3 bases between them. The CDR3 loop is CASSLRGANVLTF. DNA for the CDR3: TGTGCCAGCAGCTTAAGGGGGGCCAACGTCCTGACTTTC.

The chain employs TRBV7-9 and TRBJ2-5, with 7 bases lining up with TRBD2. The V gene's germline CDR1 is SEHNR and CDR2 FQNEAQ (reference sequence). J gave up 9 bases and V 2 bases, and 3 bases lay outside the gene matches. This CDR3 spans 12 amino acids. CDR3 coding DNA: TGTGCCAGCAGCTTACGGGGGGAGGCCCAGTACTTC. It encodes CASSLRGEAQYF.

V usage is TRBV7-2 and J usage is TRBJ1-1; the D is unclear. Trimming left V 5 bases short and J 0 bases short, with 7 bases between. The germline V gene encodes CDR1 SGHTA and CDR2 FQGNSA. The CDR3 has 13 amino acids. CDR3 protein: CASSPELNTEAFF. CDR3 in DNA: TGTGCCAGCAGCCCGGAACTGAACACTGAAGCTTTCTTT.

This clone came up once. The chain uses TRBV6-1 and TRBJ2-1; D is uncertain. The V end lost 2 bases, the J end lost 5 bases, and 10 bases lay between the germline ends. Germline V gives CDR1 MNHNS, CDR2 SASEGT. The CDR3 spans 14 residues. This CDR3 is CASSENGPHNEQFF. CDR3 sequence (DNA): TGTGCCAGCAGTGAAAACGGGCCACACAATGAGCAGTTCTTC.

This rearrangement joins TRBV14 to TRBJ2-2; possibly TRBD2 for D (6 bases). The CDR3 totals 16 residues. The V gene's germline CDR1 is SGHDN and CDR2 FVKESK. With 1 base removed from V and 0 bases from J, the gap between germline ends came to 9 bases. The CDR3 sequence: CASSQGGGANTGELFF. CDR3 nucleotide sequence: TGTGCCAGCAGCCAAGGAGGCGGGGCGAACACCGGGGAGCTGTTTTTT.

The chain combines TRBV29-1 with TRBJ2-5; D is unresolved. The length of the CDR3 is 15 residues. Germline assignment: CDR1 SQVTM and CDR2 ANQGSEA. Deletions cut 3 bases from V and 0 bases from J, with 14 bases between. As DNA, the CDR3 is TGCAGCGTTGATGGCTCCAGGACGTACCAAGAGACCCAGTACTTC. Residues: CSVDGSRTYQETQYF.

This clone was recorded a few times. V is TRBV7-9 and J is TRBJ2-7; D not certain. In germline, CDR1 is SEHNR, CDR2 FQNEAQ (reference sequence). This CDR3 is built from 13 residues. The ends were cut back, 0 bases at V and 2 bases at J, with 5 bases in the middle. In DNA, the CDR3 is TGTGCCAGCAGCTTAGCCCGGGCCTACGAGCAGTACTTC. Translating it yields CASSLARAYEQYF.

This clone came up a few times. V gene TRBV30 combines with J gene TRBJ2-7; 10 positions match TRBD1. Germline V gene lookup returns CDR1 GTSNPN and CDR2 SVGIG (reference sequence). Trimming cost V 6 bases and J 2 bases; bases outside gene matches: 1. The length of the CDR3 is 12 residues. CDR3 residues: CACDRGPYEQYF. The CDR3 DNA is TGTGCCTGCGACAGGGGGCCCTACGAGCAGTACTTC.

The genes are TRBV27 and TRBJ2-3; no definite D call. V shed 5 bases and J shed 3 bases, with 12 bases lying between them. Germline V lookup: CDR1 MNHEY, CDR2 SMNVEV (reference sequence). The CDR3 is 14 amino acids. CDR3 in DNA: TGTGCCAGCAGTCCCTTCCGTCGGACAGATACGCAGTATTTT. Its protein is CASSPFRRTDTQYF.

The sample holds a few counts of this clone. V gene TRBV13 combines with J gene TRBJ1-2; D unresolved. The CDR3 covers 14 residues. The V end lost 2 bases, the J end lost 3 bases, and 10 bases lay between the germline ends. CDR1 is PRHDT, CDR2 FYEKMQ, per germline (reference sequence). CDR3 DNA: TGTGCCAGCAGCTTATTAGTGCCAGACTATGGCTACACCTTC. Its protein is CASSLLVPDYGYTF. Drawing the rest from reference TRBV13 and TRBJ1-2, the complete variable domain is AAGVIQSPRHLIKEKRETATLKCYPIPRHDTVYWYQQGPGQDPQFLISFYEKMQSDKGSIPDRFSAQQFSDYHSELNMSSLELGDSALYFCASSLLVPDYGYTFGSGTRLTVV.

This clone was seen a few times. The chain links TRBV7-9 to TRBJ1-4; no clear D. This CDR3 has 12 residues. V was cut by 3 bases and J by 10 bases, with 9 bases left in between. Germline V gene data show CDR1 as SEHNR and CDR2 as FQNEAQ (reference sequence). The CDR3 nucleotides read TGTGCCAGCAGCTTGAGTAGCGGAAAACTGTTTTTT. This translates into CASSLSSGKLFF.

The chain joins TRBV9 to TRBJ1-4; perhaps TRBD1 as D (6 bases). V shed 4 bases and J shed 4 bases, with 11 bases lying between them. Germline CDR1 reads SGDLS; CDR2 reads YYNGEE. CDR3 length equals 14 residues. The chain's CDR3 is CASSPGQFNEKLFF. The CDR3 DNA reads as TGTGCCAGCAGCCCTGGACAGTTTAATGAAAAACTGTTTTTT.

Written as DNA, the CDR3 is TGTGCCAGCAACCGGGCAGATACGCAGTATTTT. Translating gives CASNRADTQYF. The gene calls are TRBV2 and TRBJ2-3; D is undetermined. V gave up 7 bases and J gave up 4 bases, with 6 bases separating them. This CDR3 is built from 11 residues. The germline CDR1 and CDR2 sequences are SNHLY and FYNNEI.

The genes are TRBV29-1 and TRBJ2-7; TRBD1 matches 7 bases. The CDR3 has 13 amino acids. Germline trimming cut 3 bases from V and 2 bases from J; bases unmatched to any gene: 4. Germline lookup yields CDR1 SQVTM and CDR2 ANQGSEA. CDR3 sequence (DNA): TGCAGCGTTGAGACAGGGCCCGCCTACGAGCAGTACTTC. It specifies CSVETGPAYEQYF.

This clone came up a few times. This chain uses TRBV29-1 with TRBJ1-2; 7 bases align to TRBD1. The germline gives CDR1 SQVTM, CDR2 ANQGSEA. This CDR3 comprises 12 residues. V gave up 2 bases and J gave up 6 bases; unmatched junction bases: 3. The CDR3 coding sequence is TGCAGCGTTGAAAACAGGGGAGATGGCTACACCTTC. It translates to CSVENRGDGYTF.

The CDR3 spells CSVPGHQKTAFF. The DNA for the CDR3 is TGCAGCGTACCGGGACACCAAAAAACGGCTTTCTTT. The chain joins TRBV29-1 to TRBJ1-1; perhaps TRBD1 as D (6 bases). CDR1 SQVTM and CDR2 ANQGSEA come from the germline V gene. The length of the CDR3 is 12 residues. V was clipped by 6 bases and J by 11 bases, with 19 bases between them.

The V gene is TRBV9, the J gene TRBJ2-1; D may be TRBD1 (5 bases). The ends were cut back, 7 bases at V and 0 bases at J, with 17 bases in the middle. CDR1 is SGDLS and CDR2 is YYNGEE in the germline V gene. The CDR3 covers 16 residues. The CDR3 nucleotides read TGTGCCAGCGGAAGGACGGCAGGGCCCTCCTACAATGAGCAGTTCTTC. Translated: CASGRTAGPSYNEQFF.

The chain carries TRBV2 and TRBJ2-3, with 8 nucleotides matching TRBD2. After removal of 6 bases from V and 3 bases from J, the junction contained 8 bases not matched to a gene. Germline V gene lookup returns CDR1 SNHLY and CDR2 FYNNEI. This CDR3 region has 15 residues. CDR3 region: CASRLAGGRTDTQYF. CDR3 DNA sequence: TGTGCCAGCAGGTTGGCGGGGGGCCGTACAGATACGCAGTATTTT.